The 16 T cell receptor beta chains below all came from one sample that was sequenced in a study of blood T cell repertoires in COVID-19 (dated by TCRdb to 2018 to 2020). The library was produced with the immunoSEQ multiplex PCR assay. Imported from immuneACCESS, the table was reduced by TCRdb to in-frame sequences with V and J called. These copies leave out some clones; in studies compared against another copy, an unresolved V gene accounts for under half, and the cause of the remainder is not known. This sample has about 190,000 clones in its table, and less than 85% of those were observed once. The ten largest clonotypes hold 9.5% to 15% of the sample. The sample comprised peripheral blood. The receptor set was obtained from a woman aged 45-65 years with acute or convalescent COVID-19.

V and J are TRBV3-1 (or the pseudogene TRBV3-2) and TRBJ2-7, with 11 bases matching TRBD2. V lost 3 bases, J lost 6 bases, and 10 bases stayed unmatched. The CDR3 is 16 amino acids. CDR1 LGHDT and CDR2 YNNKEL come from the germline V gene (reference sequence). CDR3 amino acids: CASSHSLAGGGGEQYF. CDR3 sequence (DNA): TGTGCCAGCAGCCATTCCCTAGCGGGAGGTGGTGGCGAGCAGTACTTC.

The table lists this clone with a count of one. The chain couples TRBV5-5 to TRBJ1-6, with D perhaps matching TRBD1 (6 bases). The germline CDR1 and CDR2 sequences are SGHKS and YYEKEE (reference sequence). V lost 1 base and J lost 8, with 10 bases in between. The CDR3 sequence is 14 residues long. The CDR3 region has the DNA TGTGCCAGCAGCTTGAGGGGGTCGGATTCACCCCTCCACTTT. Amino acids: CASSLRGSDSPLHF.

The chain recombines TRBV25-1 with TRBJ2-2; maybe TRBD2 (5 bases). Germline lookup yields CDR1 MGHDK and CDR2 SYGVNS. The ends were cut back, 5 bases at V and 4 bases at J, with 14 bases in the middle. This CDR3 is 15 amino acids long. The CDR3 is CASSFPFGGTGELFF. The CDR3 coding sequence is TGTGCCAGCAGTTTTCCGTTCGGAGGCACCGGGGAGCTGTTTTTT.

The sample holds a few counts of this clone. The V and J genes are TRBV5-5 and TRBJ2-3; TRBD2 agrees at 13 bases. V was clipped by 4 bases and J by 4 bases; unmatched bases: 15. Germline assignment: CDR1 SGHKS and CDR2 YYEKEE (reference sequence). This CDR3 comprises 19 residues. The DNA of the CDR3 is TGTGCCAGCAGCCCCCGGTCTGTACTAGCGGGAGGGTTAGCAGATACGCAGTATTTT. Translated, it gives CASSPRSVLAGGLADTQYF.

The chain joins TRBV24-1 to TRBJ2-1, with 15 bases lining up with TRBD2. V trimming: 2 bases; J trimming: 3 bases; junction bases outside the gene matches: 4. CDR1 and CDR2 (germline): KGHDR, SFDVKD. CDR3 length: 18 residues. CDR3 DNA: TGTGCCACCAGTGATTCGCCGGGACTAGCGGGAGGCTACAATGAGCAGTTCTTC. Encoded protein: CATSDSPGLAGGYNEQFF.

The chain is built from TRBV30 and TRBJ2-7, with a tentative D call TRBD2 (6 bases). The length of the CDR3 is 12 residues. V shed 6 bases and J shed 2 bases, with 11 bases lying between them. Germline CDR1 is GTSNPN and CDR2 is SVGIG (reference sequence). CDR3: CACGSSPYEQYF. In DNA, the CDR3 is TGTGCCTGCGGGAGTTCCCCCTACGAGCAGTACTTC. Drawing the rest from reference TRBV30 and TRBJ2-7, the complete variable domain is SQTIHQWPATLVQPVGSPLSLECTVEGTSNPNLYWYRQAAGRGLQLLFYSVGIGQISSEVPQNLSASRPQDRQFILSSKKLLLSDSGFYLCACGSSPYEQYFGPGTRLTVT.

The chain couples TRBV19 to TRBJ2-1, with a weak D call TRBD1 (6 bases). The CDR3 runs to 16 residues. Germline CDR1 and CDR2: LNHDA and SQIVND (reference sequence). Trimming took 6 bases from V and 0 from J, leaving 15 bases between them. This chain's CDR3 is CASSRSQGRSYNEQFF. The CDR3 DNA reads TGTGCCAGTAGCCGGTCACAGGGCCGCTCCTACAATGAGCAGTTCTTC.

The genes are TRBV28 and TRBJ1-5, with TRBD1 matching over 9 bases. V dropped 6 bases and J dropped 3; count of bases not matched to a gene: 6. The CDR3 loop spans 15 amino acids. In germline, CDR1 is MDHEN, CDR2 SYDVKM. This CDR3 reads CASRLGTGNNQPQHF. The CDR3 DNA is TGTGCCAGCAGACTCGGGACAGGGAACAATCAGCCCCAGCATTTT.

The chain combines TRBV19 with TRBJ1-6, with D tentatively TRBD1 (5 bases). There are 14 residues in the CDR3. The V end lost 4 bases, the J end lost 9 bases, and 13 bases lay between the germline ends. CDR1 is LNHDA, CDR2 SQIVND, per germline (reference sequence). CDR3: CASSRGGTVSPLHF. CDR3 sequence (DNA): TGTGCCAGTAGTAGGGGGGGAACGGTTTCACCCCTCCACTTT.

The chain carries TRBV20-1 and TRBJ2-7; unclear D gene. V dropped 3 bases and J dropped 2 bases, with 8 bases sitting between them. The CDR3 runs to 12 residues. The germline gives CDR1 DFQATT, CDR2 SNEGSKA (reference sequence). CDR3 DNA: TGCAGTGCTAGTTGGAGAGCCTACGAGCAGTACTTC. The encoded protein is CSASWRAYEQYF.

The chain joins TRBV19 to TRBJ2-1, with 7 bases fitting TRBD2. Unmatched junction bases numbered 26, after V lost 4 bases and J lost 2 bases. Looked up from germline, CDR1 is LNHDA and CDR2 is SQIVND (reference sequence). The CDR3 has 22 residues. This CDR3 reads CASSTRRAQRPGTSGTYNEQFF. CDR3 coding DNA: TGTGCCAGTAGTACCAGGCGGGCCCAGCGGCCGGGGACGAGCGGGACCTACAATGAGCAGTTCTTC.

This chain connects TRBV27 to TRBJ1-1, with D uncertain. Looked up from germline, CDR1 is MNHEY and CDR2 is SMNVEV (reference sequence). The CDR3 is made up of 13 amino acids. The ends were cut back, 5 bases at V and 1 base at J, with 8 bases in the middle. In DNA, the CDR3 is TGTGCCAGCAGTCCAAGACAGAACACTGAAGCTTTCTTT. Residues: CASSPRQNTEAFF.

The chain has TRBV9 and TRBJ2-2, with 8 bases that match TRBD1. Germline V CDR1 and CDR2: SGDLS, YYNGEE. Trimming at V came to 1 base and at J to 2 bases, leaving 1 base not matched to a gene. This CDR3 region has 15 residues. CDR3 in DNA: TGTGCCAGCAGCGTACAGGGGGCTAACACCGGGGAGCTGTTTTTT. Translation gives CASSVQGANTGELFF.

V usage is TRBV2 and J usage is TRBJ2-4, with D perhaps TRBD2 (5 bases). CDR1 is SNHLY, CDR2 FYNNEI, per germline. Trimming cost V 1 base and J 8 bases, with 15 bases left between them. CDR3 length: 15 residues. The CDR3, as DNA: TGTGCCAGCAGTGAAGGAGGGAGAGGTAGGGACATTCAGTACTTC. Its protein product is CASSEGGRGRDIQYF.

The chain links TRBV18 to TRBJ2-2, with 10 bases fitting TRBD2. CDR3 length equals 16 residues. The V and J ends lost 3 bases and 2 bases, in that order; junction bases with no gene match: 3. Looked up from germline, CDR1 is KGHSH and CDR2 is LQKENI. The CDR3 is CASSPRLAGNTGELFF. The CDR3 DNA is TGTGCCAGCTCACCGAGACTAGCGGGTAACACCGGGGAGCTGTTTTTT.

The chain employs TRBV3-1 (or the pseudogene TRBV3-2) and TRBJ1-4; perhaps TRBD1 as D (6 bases). V shed 4 bases and J shed 5 bases, with 11 bases lying between them. The CDR3 is made up of 14 amino acids. Germline CDR1 and CDR2: LGHDT and YNNKEL (reference sequence). In DNA, the CDR3 is TGTGCCAGCAGCCCGAGTACAGGGAATGAAAAACTGTTTTTT. This sequence encodes CASSPSTGNEKLFF.